This is a list of T cell receptor beta chains from one sample in a study of blood T cell repertoires in COVID-19. Libraries were prepared by immunoSEQ multiplex PCR; TCRdb keeps only in-frame clonotypes and omits some of them. The table has around 320,000 clones, around 91% seen once. The sequenced material came from PBMCs or T cells enriched from blood (not recorded which). These receptors were collected from a woman between 18 and 29 years old with acute COVID-19. The CDR3 runs from the conserved cysteine through the conserved F or W. The D gene is left open where the match is weak. Clone size is stated in some rows and not others, as once, few, many or a class when expanded.

j_gene,abundance,v_gene,d_gene,CDR3aa,CDR3nt
TRBJ1-1,-,TRBV30,-,CAWSGLGVGGERPEAFF,TGTGCCTGGAGTGGGCTTGGCGTCGGCGGCGAACGGCCTGAAGCTTTCTTT
TRBJ1-4,few,TRBV16,TRBD1,CASSWDRGTEKLFF,TGTGCCAGCAGCTGGGACAGGGGGACTGAAAAACTGTTTTTT
TRBJ2-5,-,TRBV5-1,TRBD1,CASSADREQTQYF,TGCGCCAGCAGCGCCGACAGGGAGCAGACCCAGTACTTC
TRBJ1-1,few,TRBV5-5,-,CASSLSARGLYTEAFF,TGTGCCAGCAGCTTGTCGGCACGAGGGTTGTACACTGAAGCTTTCTTT
TRBJ2-3,-,TRBV9,TRBD2,CASSPAPGTSGGTDTQYF,TGTGCCAGCAGCCCCGCCCCCGGGACTAGCGGAGGCACAGATACGCAGTATTTT
TRBJ2-7,-,TRBV11-2,-,CASSLDRTDSEQYF,TGTGCCAGCAGCTTAGATAGGACAGACAGCGAGCAGTACTTC
TRBJ1-6,-,TRBV3-1/TRBV3-2,-,CASSQAGTRLDSPLHF,TGTGCCAGCAGCCAAGCCGGGACAAGGCTCGATTCACCCCTCCACTTT
TRBJ1-2,-,TRBV2,TRBD1,CASSSIGQAPSYGYTF,TGTGCCAGCAGTTCTATAGGACAGGCGCCTAGCTATGGCTACACCTTC
TRBJ1-5,-,TRBV28,-,CASSPDSFNQPQHF,TGTGCCAGCAGTCCAGACAGCTTCAATCAGCCCCAGCATTTT
TRBJ2-1,-,TRBV18,TRBD2,CASSPSSGTSDEQFF,TGTGCCAGCTCCCCGAGTAGCGGGACCAGCGATGAGCAGTTCTTC
TRBJ2-1,-,TRBV27,-,CAVGVGGTYNEQFF,TGTGCAGTCGGGGTCGGAGGGACCTACAATGAGCAGTTCTTC
TRBJ2-7,-,TRBV7-2,TRBD1,CASSFSRGSYEQYF,TGTGCCAGCAGCTTTAGCAGGGGGTCCTACGAGCAGTACTTC
TRBJ2-7,-,TRBV28,TRBD2,CASSLWTSGAYEQYF,TGTGCCAGCAGTTTATGGACTAGCGGAGCTTACGAGCAGTACTTC
TRBJ2-2,-,TRBV7-3,TRBD2,CASSLRGRAAGELFF,TGTGCCAGCAGCTTAAGGGGGAGGGCCGCCGGGGAGCTGTTTTTT
TRBJ2-3,-,TRBV5-1,TRBD2,CASIYSGRVKSTDTQYF,TGCGCCAGTATATATAGCGGGAGGGTAAAGAGCACAGATACGCAGTATTTT
TRBJ2-7,-,TRBV6-5,TRBD2,CASSYVGGYEQYF,TGTGCCAGCAGTTACGTCGGGGGGTACGAGCAGTACTTC
TRBJ1-5,-,TRBV7-8,-,CASSQGRPQPQHF,TGTGCCAGCAGCCAGGGGCGGCCCCAGCCCCAGCATTTT
TRBJ2-1,-,TRBV11-1,-,CATSGAYNEQFF,TGTGCCACCTCGGGAGCCTACAATGAGCAGTTCTTC
TRBJ1-2,-,TRBV27,TRBD1,CASSSQGGYYGYTF,TGTGCCAGCAGTTCCCAAGGGGGCTACTATGGCTACACCTTC
TRBJ1-5,-,TRBV28,-,CASSTRRVYDQPQHF,TGTGCCAGCAGTACCCGCAGGGTTTACGATCAGCCCCAGCATTTT
TRBJ1-1,-,TRBV28,TRBD1,CASSLWGTGRPEAFF,TGTGCCAGCAGTTTATGGGGGACAGGGCGACCTGAAGCTTTCTTT
TRBJ2-5,once,TRBV27,-,CASSLVVGETQYF,TGTGCCAGCAGTTTAGTGGTTGGCGAGACCCAGTACTTC
TRBJ2-3,-,TRBV28,TRBD1,CASSLLDREDRTQYF,TGTGCCAGCAGTTTACTGGACAGGGAAGATAGGACGCAGTATTTT
TRBJ1-5,once,TRBV3-1/TRBV3-2,TRBD1,CASSQEHRGQPQHF,TGTGCCAGCAGCCAAGAGCACAGGGGTCAGCCCCAGCATTTT
TRBJ2-5,-,TRBV27,TRBD2,CASRVLAGGGETQYF,TGTGCCAGCAGAGTACTAGCGGGAGGGGGAGAGACCCAGTACTTC
TRBJ2-7,once,TRBV6-5,TRBD1,CASSPGTGGLNEQYF,TGTGCCAGCAGTCCTGGGACAGGGGGGTTAAATGAGCAGTACTTC
TRBJ2-3,-,TRBV7-3,-,CASSLDRSSTDTQYF,TGTGCCAGCAGCTTAGACAGGTCTAGCACAGATACGCAGTATTTT
TRBJ1-3,-,TRBV11-3,TRBD1,CASSVRGLLSGNTIYF,TGTGCCAGCAGCGTCAGGGGGCTCCTCTCTGGAAACACCATATATTTT
TRBJ1-2,-,TRBV3-1/TRBV3-2,-,CASSQAGPLGGYTF,TGTGCCAGCAGCCAAGCTGGGCCCCTGGGTGGCTACACCTTC
TRBJ1-1,-,TRBV9,-,CASSPTPRGTEAFF,TGTGCCAGCAGCCCGACTCCTAGGGGCACTGAAGCTTTCTTT
TRBJ1-1,once,TRBV5-1,TRBD1,CASSRGTVNTEAFF,TGCGCCAGCAGCCGCGGGACAGTGAACACTGAAGCTTTCTTT
TRBJ1-1,-,TRBV19,TRBD1,CASSISRGPGTEAFF,TGTGCCAGTAGTATATCCAGGGGGCCGGGGACTGAAGCTTTCTTT
TRBJ2-3,-,TRBV5-1,TRBD2,CASTRGESTDTQYF,TGCGCCAGCACGCGGGGGGAATCCACAGATACGCAGTATTTT
TRBJ1-1,-,TRBV12-3/TRBV12-4,TRBD1,CASSLQGATEAFF,TGTGCCAGCAGTCTTCAGGGGGCCACTGAAGCTTTCTTT
TRBJ1-2,-,TRBV11-2,-,CASSPLSPGYTF,TGTGCCAGCAGCCCCCTTTCCCCTGGCTACACCTTC
TRBJ2-2,once,TRBV12-5,-,CASGLGLSNTGELFF,TGTGCTAGTGGTTTGGGGCTCTCGAACACCGGGGAGCTGTTTTTT
TRBJ1-1,-,TRBV2,-,CASHQGQGTEAFF,TGTGCCAGTCACCAGGGGCAAGGTACTGAAGCTTTCTTT
TRBJ2-6,-,TRBV2,TRBD1,CASSGTGTLISGANVLTF,TGTGCCAGCAGTGGGACAGGGACTCTTATCTCTGGGGCCAACGTCCTGACTTTC
TRBJ2-1,-,TRBV3-1/TRBV3-2,-,CASSQVEQGIGYNEQFF,TGTGCCAGCAGCCAGGTAGAGCAGGGGATAGGTTACAATGAGCAGTTCTTC
TRBJ1-5,-,TRBV25-1,-,CASTLGDNQPQHF,TGTGCCAGCACCCTAGGGGACAATCAGCCCCAGCATTTT
TRBJ1-1,-,TRBV7-9,-,CASSPRGTDTEAFF,TGTGCCAGCAGTCCTAGGGGCACGGACACTGAAGCTTTCTTT
TRBJ2-2,-,TRBV7-3,TRBD1,CASSLSRTGGYTGELFF,TGTGCCAGCAGCTTATCGAGGACAGGGGGTTACACCGGGGAGCTGTTTTTT
TRBJ2-7,few,TRBV27,TRBD1,CASSLTSTGASYEQYF,TGTGCCAGCAGTTTAACCTCGACAGGGGCGTCCTACGAGCAGTACTTC
TRBJ1-1,-,TRBV7-6,-,CASSSGLNTEAFF,TGTGCCAGCAGCTCAGGGCTGAACACTGAAGCTTTCTTT
TRBJ2-7,-,TRBV27,TRBD2,CASSIIAGDPYEQYF,TGTGCCAGCAGTATAATAGCGGGAGATCCCTACGAGCAGTACTTC
TRBJ1-2,-,TRBV5-1,TRBD1,CASSLRDRLEGYTF,TGCGCCAGCAGCCTCCGGGACAGGCTGGAAGGGTACACCTTC
TRBJ1-1,-,TRBV2,-,CASSRQVGTEAFF,TGTGCCAGCTCCCGACAGGTCGGAACTGAAGCTTTCTTT
TRBJ2-5,-,TRBV5-5,TRBD2,CASSLSGGRETQYF,TGTGCCAGCAGCTTGTCGGGGGGTAGAGAGACCCAGTACTTC
TRBJ2-2,once,TRBV28,-,CASSLWQGRTGELFF,TGTGCCAGCAGTTTATGGCAGGGTAGGACCGGGGAGCTGTTTTTT
TRBJ1-2,-,TRBV11-3,-,CASSPRGGTDNLYGYTF,TGTGCCAGCAGCCCCCGGGGAGGGACCGATAACCTTTATGGCTACACCTTC
TRBJ1-2,-,TRBV13,-,CASSLGKTDSGYTF,TGTGCCAGCAGCTTAGGCAAAACTGATTCTGGCTACACCTTC
TRBJ1-1,few,TRBV4-1,-,CASSQVGLREDTEAFF,TGCGCCAGCAGCCAAGTGGGACTCCGGGAGGACACTGAAGCTTTCTTT
TRBJ1-3,-,TRBV9,-,CASSHPFADSGNTIYF,TGTGCCAGCAGCCACCCTTTTGCGGACTCTGGAAACACCATATATTTT
TRBJ1-6,once,TRBV28,TRBD1,CASSKAVDRLGNSPLHF,TGTGCCAGCAGTAAGGCCGTGGACAGGCTCGGCAATTCACCCCTCCACTTT
TRBJ2-5,-,TRBV28,TRBD1,CASSLRDRGETQYF,TGTGCCAGCAGTTTAAGGGACAGGGGGGAGACCCAGTACTTC
TRBJ2-3,once,TRBV5-8,-,CASSLWGRTTSTDTQYF,TGTGCCAGCAGCCTCTGGGGGAGGACAACTAGCACAGATACGCAGTATTTT